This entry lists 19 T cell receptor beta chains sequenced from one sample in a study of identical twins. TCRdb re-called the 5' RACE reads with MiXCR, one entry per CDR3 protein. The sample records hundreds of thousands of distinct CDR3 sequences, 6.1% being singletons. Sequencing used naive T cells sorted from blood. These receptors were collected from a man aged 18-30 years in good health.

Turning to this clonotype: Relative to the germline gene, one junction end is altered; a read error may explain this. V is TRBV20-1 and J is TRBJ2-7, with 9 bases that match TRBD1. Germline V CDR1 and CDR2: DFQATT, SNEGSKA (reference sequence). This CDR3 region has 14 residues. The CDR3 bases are TGCAGTACTAGAAGGGGACAGGGAGTCCACGAGCAGTACTTC. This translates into CSTRRGQGVHEQYF.

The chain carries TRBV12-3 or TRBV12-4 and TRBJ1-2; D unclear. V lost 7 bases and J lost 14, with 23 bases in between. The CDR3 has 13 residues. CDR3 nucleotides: TGTGCCAGCACCACCCACTTGCGGGGTTCTCCTACCTTC. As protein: CASTTHLRGSPTF.

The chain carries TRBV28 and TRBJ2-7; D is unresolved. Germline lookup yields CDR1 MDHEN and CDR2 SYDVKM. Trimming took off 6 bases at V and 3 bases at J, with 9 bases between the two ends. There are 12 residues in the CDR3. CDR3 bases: TGTGCCAGCAGCCCTTCTGTCTACGAGCAGTACTTC. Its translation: CASSPSVYEQYF.

The CDR3 DNA reads as TGCAGCGTTGAAGACCGAAACATGGGCGGCTACACCTTC. This encodes CSVEDRNMGGYTF. The rearrangement joins TRBV29-1 to TRBJ1-2, with D unresolved. This CDR3 region has 13 residues. The germline gives CDR1 SQVTM, CDR2 ANQGSEA. V was clipped by 0 bases and J by 8 bases, with 13 bases between them.

CDR3 region: CASSFSTGNYGYTF. The CDR3 DNA reads as TGCGCCAGCAGCTTTTCTACAGGGAACTATGGCTACACCTTC. The chain carries TRBV5-1 and TRBJ1-2; tentative D call: TRBD1 (6 bases). The CDR3 spans 14 residues. Germline V lookup: CDR1 SGHRS, CDR2 YFSETQ. Trimming shortened V by 2 bases and J by 2 bases, and 10 bases separated the two germline ends.

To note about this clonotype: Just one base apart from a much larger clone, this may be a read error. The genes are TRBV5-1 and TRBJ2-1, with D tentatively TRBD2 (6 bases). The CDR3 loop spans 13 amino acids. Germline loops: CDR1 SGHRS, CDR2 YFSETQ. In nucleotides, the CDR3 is TGCGCCAGCAGCGGCGGGGCCTTAGATGAGCAGATCTTC. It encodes CASSGGALDEQIF. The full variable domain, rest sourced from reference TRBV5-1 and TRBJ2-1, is KAGVTQTPRYLIKTRGQQVTLSCSPISGHRSVSWYQQTPGQGLQFLFEYFSETQRNKGNFPGRFSGRQFSNSRSEMNVSTLELGDSALYLCASSGGALDEQIFGPGTRLTVL.

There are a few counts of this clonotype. CDR3 in DNA: TGTGCCAGCAGTTATCTTAGCCGAACTGAAGCTTTCTTT. It specifies CASSYLSRTEAFF. The V call is TRBV12-3 or TRBV12-4, the J call TRBJ1-1; no clear D gene. The ends were cut back, 4 bases at V and 5 bases at J, with 11 bases in the middle. The CDR3 is made up of 13 amino acids.

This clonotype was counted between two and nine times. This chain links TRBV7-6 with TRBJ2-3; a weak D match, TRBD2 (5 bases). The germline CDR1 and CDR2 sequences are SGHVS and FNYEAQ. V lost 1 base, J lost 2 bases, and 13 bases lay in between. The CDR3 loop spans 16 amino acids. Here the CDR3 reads CASSLGASSNTDTQYF. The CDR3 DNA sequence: TGTGCCAGCAGCTTAGGGGCTAGCAGTAACACAGATACGCAGTATTTT.

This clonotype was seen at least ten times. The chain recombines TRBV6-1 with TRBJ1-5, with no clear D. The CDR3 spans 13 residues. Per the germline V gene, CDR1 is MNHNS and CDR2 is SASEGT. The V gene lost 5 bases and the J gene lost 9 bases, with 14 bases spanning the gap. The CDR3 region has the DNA TGTGCCAGCAGTACAAGAGACCGAGCGCCCCAGCATTTT. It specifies CASSTRDRAPQHF.

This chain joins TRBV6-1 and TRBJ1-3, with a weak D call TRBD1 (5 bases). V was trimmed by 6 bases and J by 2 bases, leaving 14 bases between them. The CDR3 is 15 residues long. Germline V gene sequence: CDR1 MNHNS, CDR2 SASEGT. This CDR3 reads CASRSGQGPGNTIYF. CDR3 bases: TGTGCCAGCAGGAGCGGCCAGGGCCCTGGAAACACCATATATTTT.

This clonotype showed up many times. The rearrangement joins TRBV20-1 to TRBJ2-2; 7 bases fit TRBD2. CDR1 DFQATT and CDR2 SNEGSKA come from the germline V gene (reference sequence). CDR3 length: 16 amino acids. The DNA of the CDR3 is TGCTACCCTGACTCCTCCTTTCGGGAGGACACCGGGGAGCTGTTTTTT. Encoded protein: CYPDSSFREDTGELFF.

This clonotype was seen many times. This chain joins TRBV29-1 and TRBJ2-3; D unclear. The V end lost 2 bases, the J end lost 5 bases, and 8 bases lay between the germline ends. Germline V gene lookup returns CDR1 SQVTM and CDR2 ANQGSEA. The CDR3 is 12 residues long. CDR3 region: CSVEIYIDTQYF. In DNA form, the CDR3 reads TGCAGCGTTGAAATCTATATAGATACGCAGTATTTT.

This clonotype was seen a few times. Here the CDR3 reads CASSLVGTPRVEEQYV. CDR3 in DNA: TGCGCCAGCAGCTTGGTGGGGACGCCCCGGGTGGAGGAGCAGTACGTC. The rearrangement joins TRBV5-1 to TRBJ2-7; possibly TRBD1 or TRBD2 for D (5 bases each). Trimming shortened V by 0 bases and J by 7 bases, and 20 bases separated the two germline ends. The CDR3 is 16 amino acids. Germline V gene sequence: CDR1 SGHRS, CDR2 YFSETQ.

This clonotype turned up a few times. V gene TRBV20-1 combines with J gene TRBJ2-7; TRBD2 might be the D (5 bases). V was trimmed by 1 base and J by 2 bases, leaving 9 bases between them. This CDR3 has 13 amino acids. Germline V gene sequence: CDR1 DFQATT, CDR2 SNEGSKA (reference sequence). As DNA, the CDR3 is TGCAGTGCTAGAGGACTAACTCCCTACGAGCAGTACTTC. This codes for CSARGLTPYEQYF.

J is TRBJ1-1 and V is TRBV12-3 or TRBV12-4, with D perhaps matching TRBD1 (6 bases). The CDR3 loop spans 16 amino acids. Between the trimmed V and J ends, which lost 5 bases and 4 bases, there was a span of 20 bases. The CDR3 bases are TGTGCCAGCAGTCGCCGGGACACCCTGCTGGGCACTGAAGCTTTCTTT. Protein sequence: CASSRRDTLLGTEAFF.

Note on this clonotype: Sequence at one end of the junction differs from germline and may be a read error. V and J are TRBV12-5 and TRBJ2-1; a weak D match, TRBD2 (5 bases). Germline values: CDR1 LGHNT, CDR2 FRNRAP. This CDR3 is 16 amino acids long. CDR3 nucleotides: TGTGCTAGTGGTAATGGGATCGGAGGAACATACAGTGAGCAGTTCTTC. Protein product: CASGNGIGGTYSEQFF.

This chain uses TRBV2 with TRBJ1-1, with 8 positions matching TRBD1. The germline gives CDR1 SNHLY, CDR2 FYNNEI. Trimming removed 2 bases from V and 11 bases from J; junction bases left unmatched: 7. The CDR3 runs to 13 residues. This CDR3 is CASSETQGARAFF. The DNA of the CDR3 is TGTGCCAGCAGTGAAACCCAGGGGGCCAGGGCTTTCTTT.

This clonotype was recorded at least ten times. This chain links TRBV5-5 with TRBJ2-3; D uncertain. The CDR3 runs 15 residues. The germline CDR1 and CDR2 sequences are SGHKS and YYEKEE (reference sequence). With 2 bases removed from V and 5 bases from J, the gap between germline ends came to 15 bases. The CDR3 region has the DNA TGTGCCAGCAGCTTTGGGATTAGTTTGGTAGATACGCAGTATTTT. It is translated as CASSFGISLVDTQYF.

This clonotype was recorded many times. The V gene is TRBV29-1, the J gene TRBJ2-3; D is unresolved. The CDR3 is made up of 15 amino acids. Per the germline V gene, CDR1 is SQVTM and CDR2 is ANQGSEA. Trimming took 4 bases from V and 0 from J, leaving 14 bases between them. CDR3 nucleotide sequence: TGCAGCGTTGTCGAGGTCGTTGCTAGCACAGATACGCAGTATTTT. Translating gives CSVVEVVASTDTQYF.